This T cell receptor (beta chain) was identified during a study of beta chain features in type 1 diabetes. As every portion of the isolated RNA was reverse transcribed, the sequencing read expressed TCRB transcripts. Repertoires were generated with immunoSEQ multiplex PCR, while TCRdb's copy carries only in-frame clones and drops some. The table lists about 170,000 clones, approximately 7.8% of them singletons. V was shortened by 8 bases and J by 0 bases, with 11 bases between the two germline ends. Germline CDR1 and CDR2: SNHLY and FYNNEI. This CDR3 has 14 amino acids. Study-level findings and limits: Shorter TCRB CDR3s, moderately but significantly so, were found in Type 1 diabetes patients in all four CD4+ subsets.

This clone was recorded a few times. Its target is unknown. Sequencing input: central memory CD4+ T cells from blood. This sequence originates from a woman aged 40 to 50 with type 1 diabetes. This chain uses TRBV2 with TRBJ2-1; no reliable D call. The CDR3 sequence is CASVSRSSYNEQFF. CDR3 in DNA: TGTGCCAGCGTTTCAAGGAGCTCCTACAATGAGCAGTTCTTC.